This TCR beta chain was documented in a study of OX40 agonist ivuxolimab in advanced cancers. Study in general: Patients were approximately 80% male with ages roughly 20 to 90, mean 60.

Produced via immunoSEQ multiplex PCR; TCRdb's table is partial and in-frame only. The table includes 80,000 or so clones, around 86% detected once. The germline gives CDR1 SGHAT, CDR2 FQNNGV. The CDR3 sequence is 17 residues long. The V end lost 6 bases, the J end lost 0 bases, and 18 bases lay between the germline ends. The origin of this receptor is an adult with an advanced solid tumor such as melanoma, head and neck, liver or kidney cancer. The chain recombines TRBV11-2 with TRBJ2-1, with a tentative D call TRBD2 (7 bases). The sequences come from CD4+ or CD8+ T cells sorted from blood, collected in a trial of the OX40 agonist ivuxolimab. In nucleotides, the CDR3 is TGTGCCAGCAGACCGGTCGGGGGGCGTAGCTCCTACAATGAGCAGTTCTTC. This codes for CASRPVGGRSSYNEQFF.